This section outlines one T cell receptor (beta chain) sequence together with its context. This sequence may be a read error, since a much larger clone differs from it by one base. This record belongs to a study of kidney transplant recipient with SARS-CoV-2 infection. The CDR3 loop spans 18 amino acids. Germline V lookup: CDR1 LNHDA, CDR2 SQIVND (reference sequence). V lost 0 bases to trimming and J lost 3 bases, with 21 bases between them. TCRdb reprocessed the reads with MiXCR, giving one entry per CDR3 protein. The sample consists of about 250,000 distinct CDR3 sequences, 29% of them appearing once.

This rearrangement joins TRBV19 to TRBJ2-7, with a tentative D call TRBD2 (6 bases). The sequence came from a male patient aged 25-45 years who had COVID-19 and was a kidney transplant recipient. Some T cells may originate from the graft donor. This material consisted of a blood sample, taken at baseline and on approximately day 120 from a kidney transplant recipient. The CDR3 loop reads CASSIDGMAGRILYEQYV. The DNA for the CDR3 is TGTGCCAGTAGTATAGACGGGATGGCGGGACGGATACTCTACGAGCAGTACGTC.